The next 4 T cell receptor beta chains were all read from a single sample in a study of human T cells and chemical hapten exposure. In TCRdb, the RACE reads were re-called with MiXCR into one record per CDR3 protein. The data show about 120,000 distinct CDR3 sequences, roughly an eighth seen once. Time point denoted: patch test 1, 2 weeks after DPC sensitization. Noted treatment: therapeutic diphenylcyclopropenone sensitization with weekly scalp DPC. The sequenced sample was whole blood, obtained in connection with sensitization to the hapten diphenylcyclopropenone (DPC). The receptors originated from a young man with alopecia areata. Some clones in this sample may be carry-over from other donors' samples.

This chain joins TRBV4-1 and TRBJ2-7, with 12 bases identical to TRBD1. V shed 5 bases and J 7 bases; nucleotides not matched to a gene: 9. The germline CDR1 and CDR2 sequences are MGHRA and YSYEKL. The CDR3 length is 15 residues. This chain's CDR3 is CASSKPGQGAGEQYF. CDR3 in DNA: TGCGCCAGCAGCAAACCGGGACAGGGGGCAGGGGAGCAGTACTTC.

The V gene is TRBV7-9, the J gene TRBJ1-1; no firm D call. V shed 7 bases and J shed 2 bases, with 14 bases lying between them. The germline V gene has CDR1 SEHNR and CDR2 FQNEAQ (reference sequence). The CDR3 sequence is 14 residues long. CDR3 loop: CASTPRVTNTEAFF. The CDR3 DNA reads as TGTGCCAGCACCCCTCGGGTAACTAACACTGAAGCTTTCTTT.

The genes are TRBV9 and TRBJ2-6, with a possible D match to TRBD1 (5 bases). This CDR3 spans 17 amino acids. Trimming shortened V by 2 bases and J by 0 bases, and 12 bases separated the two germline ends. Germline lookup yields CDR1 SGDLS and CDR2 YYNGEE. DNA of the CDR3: TGTGCCAGCAGCGTGGGCAGGGCGCCCTCTGGGGCCAACGTCCTGACTTTC. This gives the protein CASSVGRAPSGANVLTF. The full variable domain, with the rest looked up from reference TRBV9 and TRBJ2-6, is DSGVTQTPKHLITATGQRVTLRCSPRSGDLSVYWYQQSLDQGLQFLIQYYNGEERAKGNILERFSAQQFPDLHSELNLSSLELGDSALYFCASSVGRAPSGANVLTFGAGSRLTVL.

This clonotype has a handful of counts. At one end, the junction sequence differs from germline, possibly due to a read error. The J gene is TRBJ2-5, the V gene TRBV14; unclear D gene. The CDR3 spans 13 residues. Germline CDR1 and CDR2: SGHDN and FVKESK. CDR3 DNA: TGTGCCAGCAGCCAATCCTTACAAGGGACCCAGTACTTC. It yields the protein CASSQSLQGTQYF.